The rows below give T cell receptor beta chains drawn from one sample of a study of blood T cells in healthy people across ages. TCRdb re-called the 5' RACE reads through MiXCR, storing one row per CDR3 protein. The sample contains roughly 410,000 distinct CDR3 sequences, over 45% of which appear only once. The source material was blood. These receptors were obtained from a man between 60 and 70 years old in good health. The CDR3 runs from the conserved cysteine through the conserved F or W. D genes are given only for firm matches. A clone size is listed for some rows: how often the clone was seen (once, few, many), or a class if it is expanded.

d_call j_call v_call clone_size cdr3_nt cdr3_aa
. TRBJ2-3 TRBV3-1 many TGTGCCAGCAGCGGTCTGCGGGGAGGCACAGATACGCAGTATTTT CASSGLRGGTDTQYF
TRBD1 TRBJ2-1 TRBV27 . TGTGCCAGCACGAACAGGGGGCTCTACAATGAGCAGTTCTTC CASTNRGLYNEQFF
TRBD2 TRBJ2-1 TRBV20-1 . TGCAGTTATACTAGCGGGCGAGGAAATGAGCAGTTCTTC CSYTSGRGNEQFF
TRBD2 TRBJ2-1 TRBV5-1 . TGCGCCAGCAGCCTCCGGGGATTGCGGGGGGGCTACAATGAGCAGTTCTTC CASSLRGLRGGYNEQFF
TRBD2 TRBJ2-1 TRBV5-1 . TGCGCCAGCAGCTGGACTCCCGGGGGGTTCGACAATGAGCAGTTCTTC CASSWTPGGFDNEQFF
TRBD1 TRBJ1-2 TRBV27 few TGTGCCAGCAGTTCCGCGGACAGGGAGGATGGCTACACCTTC CASSSADREDGYTF
TRBD2 TRBJ2-1 TRBV27 . TGTGCCAGCCGGACTAGCGGAAAATACAATGAGCAGTTCTTC CASRTSGKYNEQFF
. TRBJ2-7 TRBV18 . TGTGCCAGCTCACCCGCGAACGAGCAGTACTTC CASSPANEQYF
. TRBJ1-5 TRBV7-2 . TGTGCCAGCAGCTTCGGCGCAGGCAACAATCAGCCCCAGCATTTT CASSFGAGNNQPQHF
TRBD1 TRBJ1-1 TRBV7-9 . TGTGCCAGCAGCGCCCGACAGGGGAGCGGCACTGAAGCTTTCTTT CASSARQGSGTEAFF
. TRBJ2-2 TRBV6-2/TRBV6-3 . TGTGCCAGCAGCTCTACAACGAACACCGGGGAGCTGTTTTTT CASSSTTNTGELFF
. TRBJ2-1 TRBV7-2 . TGTGCCAGCAGCTTAAAGACCAAACACAATGAGCAGTTCTTC CASSLKTKHNEQFF
. TRBJ2-1 TRBV7-2 . TGTGCCAGCAGCCCCCGCAGGGACGACAATGAGCAGTTCTTC CASSPRRDDNEQFF
TRBD1 TRBJ2-3 TRBV6-6 few TGTGCCAGCATCCGAGGGACAGGGTCAGATACGCAGTATTTT CASIRGTGSDTQYF
. TRBJ2-7 TRBV7-2 . TGTGCCAGCAGCTTAATTCGACACTACGAGCAGTACTTC CASSLIRHYEQYF
TRBD2 TRBJ2-1 TRBV7-9 . TGTGTCAGCAGCTTTAGCGGGGGTTGGGGTGAGCAGTTCTTC CVSSFSGGWGEQFF
TRBD2 TRBJ2-3 TRBV12-3/TRBV12-4 . TGTGCCAGCAGCACCCCGATGGGACTAGCGGGGGACACAGATACGCAGTATTTT CASSTPMGLAGDTDTQYF
. TRBJ1-5 TRBV3-1 . TGTGCCAGCAGCCTACCGGGGCAGCCCCAGCATTTT CASSLPGQPQHF
TRBD1 TRBJ2-7 TRBV6-2/TRBV6-3 few TGTGCCATTAGCCAGGACAGGGGCTACGAGCAGTACTTC CAISQDRGYEQYF
TRBD1 TRBJ1-5 TRBV24-1 . TGTGCCCGCCTAGGGGACAGTCAATGGCCCCAGCATTTT CARLGDSQWPQHF
. TRBJ2-5 TRBV4-2 . TGTGCCAGCAGCCAGTCACGCGGGGAGACCCAGTACTTC CASSQSRGETQYF
. TRBJ2-7 TRBV7-6 . TGTGCCAGCAGCTTAGAAAGAGGAGGAGGGAATGAGCAGTACTTC CASSLERGGGNEQYF
TRBD2 TRBJ2-1 TRBV6-2/TRBV6-3 . TGTGCCAGCAGTTACTCGACTAGCGGGAGACTCTACAATGAGCAGTTCTTC CASSYSTSGRLYNEQFF
. TRBJ2-5 TRBV5-1 . TGCGCCAGCAGCGGAAGCGAAGGTTTGGCCCAGTACTTC CASSGSEGLAQYF
TRBD1 TRBJ2-5 TRBV28 . TGTGCCAGCAGTTTAGACAGGGGTCAGGGGACCCAGTACTTC CASSLDRGQGTQYF
. TRBJ2-5 TRBV20-1 . TGCAGTGCTAGGCCCTCTGAGACCCAGTACTTC CSARPSETQYF
TRBD1 TRBJ1-1 TRBV6-2/TRBV6-3 . TGTGCCAGCAGTTACAAAGATTTCTCATCCGGGACAGGGGGTTGGGACTTGAACACTGAAGCTTTCTTT CASSYKDFSSGTGGWDLNTEAFF
. TRBJ2-5 TRBV3-1 . TGTGCCAGCAGCCGGTTGTCTTCGGAGACCCAGTACTTC CASSRLSSETQYF
. TRBJ2-1 TRBV12-3/TRBV12-4 . TGTGCCAGCAGTTTAAGAACTTACAATGAGCAGTTCTTC CASSLRTYNEQFF
TRBD2 TRBJ2-1 TRBV5-1 . TGCGCCAGCAGCGCGCGGGGGGCACGGTACAATGAGCAGTTCTTC CASSARGARYNEQFF
. TRBJ1-1 TRBV12-3/TRBV12-4 . TGTGCCAGCCGATTGGACAGCATGAACACTGAAGCTTTCTTT CASRLDSMNTEAFF
TRBD1 TRBJ2-7 TRBV6-1 . TGTGCCAGCAGGGTGACAGGGGTCGGGACGTACGAGCAGTACTTC CASRVTGVGTYEQYF
TRBD2 TRBJ2-1 TRBV6-1 . TGTGCCAGCAGTCGGGGTAGCGGGGGCGCCAGCTCCTACAATGAGCAGTTCTTC CASSRGSGGASSYNEQFF
TRBD1 TRBJ1-1 TRBV12-3/TRBV12-4 . TGTGCCAGCAGCCAAGGACAGGGAGGACAAGCTTTCTTT CASSQGQGGQAFF
. TRBJ2-3 TRBV11-2 . TGTGCCAGCACGCGGAGCTCCACAGATGCGCAGTATTTT CASTRSSTDAQYF
. TRBJ2-3 TRBV5-1 . TGCGCCAGCAGCTTGGATAGACCCACAGATACGCAGTATTTT CASSLDRPTDTQYF
. TRBJ1-5 TRBV28 . TGTGCCAGCAGTTTTTTTGGGGGCGGCAATCAGCCCCAGCATTTT CASSFFGGGNQPQHF
. TRBJ2-1 TRBV6-5 . TGTGCCAGCAGTTACTTTCGGCAGCCCAATGAGCAGTTCTTC CASSYFRQPNEQFF
. TRBJ2-4 TRBV11-2 few TGTGCCAGCAGCTTAGGGCCCAAAAACATTCAGTACTTC CASSLGPKNIQYF
TRBD1 TRBJ1-1 TRBV29-1 . TGCAGCGTTAGACAGGGGGGGAACACTGAAGCTTTCTTT CSVRQGGNTEAFF
TRBD1 TRBJ1-2 TRBV7-9 . TGTGCCAGCAGCCGGGACAGGGGGAAGGGTGGCTACACCTTC CASSRDRGKGGYTF
TRBD2 TRBJ2-5 TRBV18 . TGTGCCAGCTCACCACAGGGACTAGACAGTGAGCAGTACTTC CASSPQGLDSEQYF
TRBD1 TRBJ1-2 TRBV2 many TGTGCCAGCAGAGCCCCCCGGGACAGGGCAGGCTACACCTTC CASRAPRDRAGYTF
TRBD1 TRBJ2-5 TRBV20-1 . TGCAGTGCCCCAACCCGACAGGGTGGAGAGACCCAGTACTTC CSAPTRQGGETQYF
TRBD2 TRBJ2-5 TRBV29-1 . TGCAGCGTTCAGACCGGGACTAGCCACCAAGAGACCCAGTACTTC CSVQTGTSHQETQYF
. TRBJ2-3 TRBV20-1 many TGCAGTGGGCGCGGGAGCACAGATACGCAGTATTTT CSGRGSTDTQYF
. TRBJ2-1 TRBV24-1 many TGTGCCACCAGCGCAGGACACTCGAGCCTCAATGAGCAGTTCTTC CATSAGHSSLNEQFF
TRBD2 TRBJ2-3 TRBV4-1 few TGCGCCAGCAGCCAAGATTATGCGGCGGCTAGCGGGGGGAACACAGATACGCAGTATTTT CASSQDYAAASGGNTDTQYF
. TRBJ2-3 TRBV5-1 . TGCGCCAGCAGGTCGGGAGTCCCAGATACGCAGTATTTT CASRSGVPDTQYF
. TRBJ2-3 TRBV7-3 few TGTGCCAGCAGCCCCTCCCCCGGCACAGATACGCAGTATTTT CASSPSPGTDTQYF
TRBD1 TRBJ2-7 TRBV6-1 . TGTGCCAGCAGATCGGACAGGGTCTCCTACGAGCAGTACTTC CASRSDRVSYEQYF
. TRBJ2-5 TRBV7-9 . TGTGCCAGCACCGATCAAGAGACCCAGTACTTC CASTDQETQYF
. TRBJ2-3 TRBV9 . TGTGCCAGCACTCCAGGGGGGACCACAGATACGCAGTATTTT CASTPGGTTDTQYF
. TRBJ2-5 TRBV28 . TGTGCCAACACCCTCAGGGCGCCGAATGAGCAGTACTTC CANTLRAPNEQYF
TRBD1 TRBJ1-5 TRBV7-2 . TGTGCCAGCAGCTTGAGACAGGGTCCTGGGCAGCCCCAGCATTTT CASSLRQGPGQPQHF
. TRBJ2-1 TRBV29-1 . TGCAGCGCTGGGGACACCGTGCACGCTGAGCAGTTCTTC CSAGDTVHAEQFF
TRBD2 TRBJ2-5 TRBV28 . TGTGCCAGCAGTTTTCCCATTCGGGAGGGGGGGTATCAAGAGACCCAGTACTTC CASSFPIREGGYQETQYF
TRBD2 TRBJ2-5 TRBV10-2 . TGCGCCAGCAGTGAGTTCCCGTTCGAGCGGGAAGAAGAGACCCAGTACTTC CASSEFPFEREEETQYF
TRBD1 TRBJ2-7 TRBV20-1 . TGCAGTGGCCACGCAGGGGGCTCCTACGAGCAGTACTTC CSGHAGGSYEQYF